This record looks at one T cell receptor beta chain sequence and its context. Its specificity is not known. The sample is drawn from a study of T-cell reconstitution after alpha-beta-depleted transplantation in children. Study-wide findings and caveats: By one year post-transplant, T-cell counts and diversity largely arose from T cells that were newly produced. Day-60 TCRbeta diversity that was high in some patients was derived from surviving recipient T cells and thymic progenitors.

During its preparation, the TCRbeta library received unique molecular identifiers. TCRdb processed the PCR reads anew with MiXCR; each CDR3 protein has one entry. Of around 130,000 distinct CDR3 sequences listed, roughly 9% are singletons. The CDR3 extends over 13 amino acids. CDR1 DFQATT and CDR2 SNEGSKA come from the germline V gene (reference sequence). V lost 5 bases and J lost 12; bases outside the gene matches: 12. J is TRBJ2-4 and V is TRBV20-1, with TRBD1 identical over 8 bases. The specimen was PBMCs, mostly from graft donor cells, collected 180 days after TCRalphabeta/CD19-depleted stem cell transplant. The sequence derives from a girl under three years old who had a stem cell transplant for combined immunodeficiency, so the T cells may come from the graft donor. The CDR3 DNA is TGCAGTGCTCGGACAGGGTATACGAGCAGTCAGTACTTC. It specifies CSARTGYTSSQYF.